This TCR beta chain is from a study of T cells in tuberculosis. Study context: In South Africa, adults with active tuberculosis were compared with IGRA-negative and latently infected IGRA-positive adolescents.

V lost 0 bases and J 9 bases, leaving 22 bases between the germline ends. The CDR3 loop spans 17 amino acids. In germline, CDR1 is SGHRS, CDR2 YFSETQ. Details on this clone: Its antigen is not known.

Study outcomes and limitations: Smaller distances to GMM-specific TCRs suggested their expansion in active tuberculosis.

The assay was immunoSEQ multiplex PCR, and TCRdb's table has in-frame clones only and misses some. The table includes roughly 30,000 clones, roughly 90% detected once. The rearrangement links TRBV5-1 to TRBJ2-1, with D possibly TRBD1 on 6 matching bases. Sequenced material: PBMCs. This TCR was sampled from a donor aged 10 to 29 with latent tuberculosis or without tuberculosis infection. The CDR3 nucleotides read TGCGCCAGCAGCTTGGCTCTGAGAAGGGGGTTCCTGGGTGAGCAGTTCTTC. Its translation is CASSLALRRGFLGEQFF.